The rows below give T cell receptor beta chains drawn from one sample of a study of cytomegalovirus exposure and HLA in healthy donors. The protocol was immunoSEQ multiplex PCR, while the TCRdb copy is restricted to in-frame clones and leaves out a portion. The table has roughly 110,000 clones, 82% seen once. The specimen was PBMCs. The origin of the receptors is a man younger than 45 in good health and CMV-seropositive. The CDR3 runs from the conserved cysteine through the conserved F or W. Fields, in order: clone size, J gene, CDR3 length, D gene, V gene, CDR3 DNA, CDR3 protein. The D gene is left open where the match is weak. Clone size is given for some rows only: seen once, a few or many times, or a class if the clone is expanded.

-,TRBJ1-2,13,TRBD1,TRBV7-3,TGTGCCAGCAGCGCCGGACAGGGCTATGGCTACACCTTC,CASSAGQGYGYTF
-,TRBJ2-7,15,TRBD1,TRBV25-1,TGTGCCAGCAGGGCCGGGACAGGGGGCTCCTACGAGCAGTACTTC,CASRAGTGGSYEQYF
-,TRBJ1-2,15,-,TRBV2,TGTGCCAGCAGTGAATCAGTGGGGGCCGGCTATGGCTACACCTTC,CASSESVGAGYGYTF
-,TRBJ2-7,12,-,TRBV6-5,TGTGCCAGCAGTTACAATACCTACGAGCAGTACTTC,CASSYNTYEQYF
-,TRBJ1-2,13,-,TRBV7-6,TGTGCCAGCAGCTTAGCGGCACGCTATGGCTACACCTTC,CASSLAARYGYTF
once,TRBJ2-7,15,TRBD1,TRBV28,TGTGCCAGCAGCGATCCCGGACAGGAGCCCTACGAGCAGTACTTC,CASSDPGQEPYEQYF
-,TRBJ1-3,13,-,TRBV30,TGTGCCTGGAGGACAGGCCCTGGAAACACCATATATTTT,CAWRTGPGNTIYF
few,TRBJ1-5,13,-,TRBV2,TGTGCCAGCAGTGCACGCGGGTCGGAGCCCCAGCATTTT,CASSARGSEPQHF
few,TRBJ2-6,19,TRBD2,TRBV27,TGTGCCAGCAGCCGATCCGGGACTAGCGGGGCGAAAGGGGCCAACGTCCTGACTTTC,CASSRSGTSGAKGANVLTF
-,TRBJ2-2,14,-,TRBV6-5,TGTGCCAGCAGCCCTCGTGCGGGGCCGCCGGAGCTGTTTTTT,CASSPRAGPPELFF
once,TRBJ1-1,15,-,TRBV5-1,TGCGCCAGCAGCTTTATCCCGGGACTAAGCACTGAAGCTTTCTTT,CASSFIPGLSTEAFF
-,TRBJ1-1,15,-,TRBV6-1,TGTGCCAGCAGCCTGGAGGCGGGGGGGGTTGCTGAAGCTTTCTTT,CASSLEAGGVAEAFF
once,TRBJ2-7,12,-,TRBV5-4,TGTGCCAGCAGCTTTGGCAATTACGAGCAGTACTTC,CASSFGNYEQYF
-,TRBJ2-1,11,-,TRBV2,TGTGCCAGTTCGGACAGCAATGAGCAGTTCTTC,CASSDSNEQFF
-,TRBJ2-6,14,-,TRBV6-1,TGTGCCAGCTCCCAGACAGCTGGGGCCAACGTCCTGACTTTC,CASSQTAGANVLTF
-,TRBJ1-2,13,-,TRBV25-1,TGTGCCAGCAGTGCGGGGGTTGACTATGGCTACACCTTC,CASSAGVDYGYTF
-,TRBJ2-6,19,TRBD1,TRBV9,TGTGCCAGCAGCGCCTTAACACAGGGGCCCCCCTCTGGGGCCAACGTCCTGACTTTC,CASSALTQGPPSGANVLTF
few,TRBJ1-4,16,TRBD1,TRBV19,TGTGCCAGTAGCCGACAGGGGGCGCTTGCTAATGAAAAACTGTTTTTT,CASSRQGALANEKLFF
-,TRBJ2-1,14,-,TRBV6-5,TGTGCCAGCAGTTACCAGGGAAACTACAATGAGCAGTTCTTC,CASSYQGNYNEQFF
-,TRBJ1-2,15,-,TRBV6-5,TGTGCCAGCAGTTACTCCAGTGAACCTAACTATGGCTACACCTTC,CASSYSSEPNYGYTF
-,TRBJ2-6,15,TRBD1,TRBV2,TGTGCCAGCAGAACACAGGGGCCCGGGGCCAACGTCCTGACTTTC,CASRTQGPGANVLTF
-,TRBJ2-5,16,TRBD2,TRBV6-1,TGTGCCAGCAGTGAAGCCTGGGGGGGGAGAACAGAGACCCAGTACTTC,CASSEAWGGRTETQYF
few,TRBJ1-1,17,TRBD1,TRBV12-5,TGTGCTAGTGGTTTGGAATCGAACAGGGGGGTGAACACTGAAGCTTTCTTT,CASGLESNRGVNTEAFF
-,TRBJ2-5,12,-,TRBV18,TGTGCCAGCTCACGGCCTCAAGAGACCCAGTACTTC,CASSRPQETQYF
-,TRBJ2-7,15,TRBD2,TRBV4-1,TGCGCCAGCAGCCAAACTAGCGGGGCGCCCTACGAGCAGTACTTC,CASSQTSGAPYEQYF
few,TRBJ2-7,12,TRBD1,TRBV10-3,TGTGCCATCACCGACAGGGACTACGAGCAGTACTTC,CAITDRDYEQYF
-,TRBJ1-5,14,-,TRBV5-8,TGTGCCAGCAGCTTGGGCTATAGCAATCAGCCCCAGCATTTT,CASSLGYSNQPQHF
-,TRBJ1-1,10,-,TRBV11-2,TGTGCCAGCGAAAAGGAGGGGGCTTTCTTT,CASEKEGAFF
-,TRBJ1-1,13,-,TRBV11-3,TGTGCCAGCAGACCGACAGGATTCACTGAAGCTTTCTTT,CASRPTGFTEAFF
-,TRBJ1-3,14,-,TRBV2,TGTGCCAGCAGTGAAACAATGTCTGGAAACACCATATATTTT,CASSETMSGNTIYF
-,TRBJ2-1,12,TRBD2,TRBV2,TGTGCCAGCAGTGAAAGCGGGGGTGAGCAGTTCTTC,CASSESGGEQFF
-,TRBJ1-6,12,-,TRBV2,TGTGCCAGCAGCCGGACACTTTCACCCCTCCACTTT,CASSRTLSPLHF
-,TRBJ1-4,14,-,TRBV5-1,TGCGCCAGCAGCTTACAGGGTATAGGTGAAAAACTGTTTTTT,CASSLQGIGEKLFF
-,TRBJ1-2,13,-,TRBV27,TGTGCCAGCAAACCCCAGGGCGGTCTTGGCTACACCTTC,CASKPQGGLGYTF
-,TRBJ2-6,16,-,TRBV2,TGTGCCAGCAGCCACAGCAGCCCATCTGGGGCCAACGTCCTGACTTTC,CASSHSSPSGANVLTF
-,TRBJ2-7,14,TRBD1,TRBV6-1,TGTGCCAGCAGCACCACAGACAGGGTAAACGAGCAGTACTTC,CASSTTDRVNEQYF
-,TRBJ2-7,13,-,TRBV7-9,TGTGCCAGCCGCCAGGGGAGTTCCTACGAGCAGTACTTC,CASRQGSSYEQYF
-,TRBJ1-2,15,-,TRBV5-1,TGCGCCAGCAGCTCCCCTTTTAGGGAGGTCGGTGTCTACACCTTC,CASSSPFREVGVYTF
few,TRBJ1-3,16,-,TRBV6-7,TGTGCCAGCAGTTACTCGATACCAGAATTTGGAAACACCATATATTTT,CASSYSIPEFGNTIYF
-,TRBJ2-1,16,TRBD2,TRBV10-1,TGCGCCAGCAGTGAATCTAGCGGGGGGGCGGGAAATGAGCAGTTCTTC,CASSESSGGAGNEQFF
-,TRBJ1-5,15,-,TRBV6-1,TGTGCCAGCAGTGAATGGTCACTTAGCAATCAGCCCCAGCATTTT,CASSEWSLSNQPQHF
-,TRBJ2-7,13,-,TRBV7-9,TGTGCCAGCAGCTCGGGACATCCCTACGAGCAGTACTTC,CASSSGHPYEQYF
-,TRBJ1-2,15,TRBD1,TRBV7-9,TGTGCCAGCAGCTTAGTCCAACAGGGGAACTATGGCTACACCTTC,CASSLVQQGNYGYTF
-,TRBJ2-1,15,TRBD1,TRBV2,TGTGCCAGCAGTGCCCGACAGGGAACGAGGAATGAGCAGTTCTTC,CASSARQGTRNEQFF
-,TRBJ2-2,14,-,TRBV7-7,TGTGCTAGCAGCTTGAGGGAGAACACCGGGGAGCTGTTTTTT,CASSLRENTGELFF
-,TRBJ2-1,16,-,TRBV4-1,TGCGCCAGCAGCCAAGAGCCAGGGGAGACCTACAATGAGCAGTTCTTC,CASSQEPGETYNEQFF
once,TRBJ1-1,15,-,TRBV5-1,TGCGCCAGCAGCTTGGGTGCGACGGGGAACACTGAAGCTTTCTTT,CASSLGATGNTEAFF